The table lists the clone carrying this T cell receptor (beta chain) with many counts. Antigen: not known. This sample was taken from a study of neurological immune-mediated disorders. Trimming removed 1 base from V and 4 bases from J; junction bases left unmatched: 7. The CDR3 is 16 residues long. Findings of the study overall: Association with the multiple sclerosis repertoire cluster was not found for any clinical or MRI feature. Phylogenetic grouping assigned the repertoires of 18 of 34 multiple sclerosis patients to a single related-CDR3 cluster, which may represent a signature.

5'RACE generated cDNA with 10-nucleotide random UMIs. MiXCR was run by TCRdb on the 5' RACE reads, yielding one entry per CDR3 protein. The sample has tens of thousands of distinct CDR3 sequences; under 4.5% are singletons. The unsorted libraries were produced from 2 million PBMCs held at -80 C. The source material was PBMCs. The genes are TRBV12-3 or TRBV12-4 and TRBJ1-1, with TRBD1 matching over 9 bases. This TCR was sampled from a woman between 50 and 59 years old with multiple sclerosis. The CDR3 DNA follows: TGTGCCAGCAGTTTAGGGGACAGGGTACCGGGCACTGAAGCTTTCTTT. Translated: CASSLGDRVPGTEAFF.